This T cell receptor (beta chain) was captured by sequencing in a study of type 1 regulatory T cells. Study as a whole: T-allo10 is a Tr1-enriched, alloantigen-specific CD4 T cell product made in vitro.

TCRdb re-derived calls from the reads in MiXCR, one entry per CDR3 protein. Here the sample spans approximately 19,000 distinct CDR3 sequences, about 9.4% being singletons. The CDR3 runs 14 residues. The germline V gene encodes CDR1 LNHDA and CDR2 SQIVND (reference sequence). Trimming stripped 5 bases from V and 2 bases from J, with 12 bases between. This clonotype was obtained from a human donor in good health. The rearrangement uses TRBV19 and TRBJ2-5, with D maybe TRBD2 (5 bases). The sequencing input was CD4+ T cells, either the whole sample or a sorted fraction (not recorded which). The CDR3 is CASSSSRRQETQYF. The CDR3 coding sequence is TGTGCCAGTAGTTCTTCGAGGAGGCAAGAGACCCAGTACTTC.